One and the same sample provided the 14 T cell receptor beta chains below, sequenced in a study of shared clonotypes between healthy human individuals. Libraries were prepared by immunoSEQ multiplex PCR; TCRdb keeps only in-frame clonotypes and omits some of them. Altogether around 1,000,000 clones are present, 60% to 85% being singletons, with the ten largest covering 0.85% to 1%. The sequencing input was memory CD4+ T cells from PBMCs. Subset specified: CD45RA-negative fraction. These receptors all stem from a man aged 18 to 29 in good health. Some clones in this sample may be carry-over from other donors' samples.

The rearrangement joins TRBV5-6 to TRBJ2-5, with 14 bases matching TRBD2. Losses at the gene ends were 2 bases for V and 2 bases for J; bases not matched to a gene: 5. The CDR3 loop spans 17 amino acids. Germline CDR1 and CDR2: SGHDT and YYEEEE. CDR3 loop: CASSFRTSGRQQETQYF. CDR3 nucleotides: TGTGCCAGCAGCTTTAGGACTAGCGGGAGGCAACAAGAGACCCAGTACTTC.

The count of this clone is one. The V and J genes are TRBV7-2 and TRBJ1-5; D is unclear. The CDR3 has 13 amino acids. Germline V gene sequence: CDR1 SGHTA, CDR2 FQGNSA. V lost 2 bases and J lost 5, with 7 bases in between. CDR3 sequence reads: CASSLSIHQPQHF. Written as DNA, the CDR3 is TGTGCCAGCAGCTTATCCATACATCAGCCCCAGCATTTT.

This clone was counted a single time. The V call is TRBV14, the J call TRBJ2-5; no clear D gene. Per the germline V gene, CDR1 is SGHDN and CDR2 is FVKESK. The CDR3 length is 12 residues. V lost 1 base, J lost 5 bases, and 5 bases lay in between. The CDR3 sequence is CASSQGHETQYF. The CDR3 DNA is TGTGCCAGCAGCCAAGGTCACGAGACCCAGTACTTC.

The chain uses TRBV18 and TRBJ1-1; 7 bases are shared with TRBD1. This CDR3 spans 16 amino acids. Unmatched junction bases numbered 10, after V lost 2 bases and J lost 4 bases. Germline V gene lookup returns CDR1 KGHSH and CDR2 LQKENI. The CDR3 reads CASSPSGGGFGTEAFF. In DNA form, the CDR3 reads TGTGCCAGCTCACCAAGCGGAGGGGGCTTTGGCACTGAAGCTTTCTTT.

The chain uses TRBV27 and TRBJ2-7; TRBD2 might be the D (5 bases). The CDR3 is 14 amino acids. Trimming took 1 base from V and 0 from J, leaving 7 bases between them. Germline lookup yields CDR1 MNHEY and CDR2 SMNVEV (reference sequence). Here the CDR3 reads CASSLWSGSYEQYF. The CDR3 coding sequence is TGTGCCAGCAGTTTATGGAGCGGCTCCTACGAGCAGTACTTC.

Points on this clone: This same CDR3 is encoded by further DNA sequences in the sample. The chain links TRBV6-1 to TRBJ1-5; D gene unclear. Per the germline V gene, CDR1 is MNHNS and CDR2 is SASEGT. V gave up 4 bases and J gave up 2 bases, with 6 bases separating them. This CDR3 has 13 amino acids. CDR3 region: CASSAGGNQPQHF. The CDR3 nucleotides read TGTGCCAGCAGTGCCGGTGGCAATCAGCCCCAGCATTTT.

This clone came up many times. The chain employs TRBV7-2 and TRBJ2-7; D is possibly TRBD1 or TRBD2 (5 bases each). Trimming removed 5 bases at V and 6 bases at J, with 14 bases between. The CDR3 loop spans 13 amino acids. Germline V gives CDR1 SGHTA, CDR2 FQGNSA. CDR3 protein: CASSRDPRGEQYF. The DNA for the CDR3 is TGTGCCAGCAGCCGGGACCCCCGCGGCGAGCAGTACTTC.

This chain links TRBV2 with TRBJ2-7, with D possibly TRBD2 on 5 matching bases. The CDR3 sequence is 13 residues long. Germline values: CDR1 SNHLY, CDR2 FYNNEI. Trimming took 7 bases from V and 4 from J, leaving 14 bases between them. The CDR3 DNA follows: TGTGCCAGCATACCCGGGATAGAATACGAGCAGTACTTC. It yields the protein CASIPGIEYEQYF.

As concerns this clone: Other DNA sequences in the sample encode the same CDR3. CDR3 in DNA: TGTGCCAGCTCACCAGAGTACAGCAATCAGCCCCAGCATTTT. The encoded protein is CASSPEYSNQPQHF. V is TRBV18 and J is TRBJ1-5; unclear D gene. Trimming pared 2 bases from V and 1 base from J, leaving 6 bases between. The CDR3 extends over 14 amino acids. The germline V gene has CDR1 KGHSH and CDR2 LQKENI. The full variable domain, completed using reference TRBV18 and TRBJ1-5, is NAGVMQNPRHLVRRRGQEARLRCSPMKGHSHVYWYRQLPEEGLKFMVYLQKENIIDESGMPKERFSAEFPKEGPSILRIQQVVRGDSAAYFCASSPEYSNQPQHFGDGTRLSIL.

To note about this clone: The sample contains more than one DNA sequence encoding this CDR3. The chain couples TRBV6-6 to TRBJ1-2; no definite D call. Germline CDR1 and CDR2: MNHNY and SVGAGI (reference sequence). This CDR3 is 11 amino acids long. With 4 bases removed from V and 4 bases from J, the gap between germline ends came to 4 bases. CDR3 DNA sequence: TGTGCCAGCAGTTTCTCCTATGGCTACACCTTC. Protein sequence: CASSFSYGYTF.

V and J are TRBV4-1 and TRBJ2-7; TRBD2 matches at 14 bases. CDR1 and CDR2 from the germline V gene are MGHRA and YSYEKL. V was pared by 10 bases and J by 4 bases, with 9 bases of the junction left unmatched. The CDR3 loop spans 15 amino acids. The CDR3 coding sequence is TGCGCCAAGGGACTAGCGGGAGCTTACCTGTACGAGCAGTACTTC. This codes for CAKGLAGAYLYEQYF.

The chain recombines TRBV7-6 with TRBJ2-2; weak D call: TRBD2 (5 bases). The V end lost 6 bases, the J end lost 5 bases, and 10 bases lay between the germline ends. The CDR3 is 13 amino acids. Per germline, CDR1 SGHVS and CDR2 FNYEAQ. The CDR3 region is CASSRRRTGELFF. Here the CDR3 DNA reads TGTGCCAGCAGTAGGAGGCGGACCGGGGAGCTGTTTTTT.

V usage is TRBV4-1 and J usage is TRBJ2-1; D is uncertain. The CDR3 length is 16 residues. Germline V gene sequence: CDR1 MGHRA, CDR2 YSYEKL. Deletions cut 6 bases from V and 0 bases from J, with 15 bases between. The CDR3 nucleotides are TGCGCCAGCAGTAGGAACACCCAAAGCTCCTACAATGAGCAGTTCTTC. It specifies CASSRNTQSSYNEQFF.

This clone was found a few times. The chain combines TRBV6-1 with TRBJ2-7; 7 bases align to TRBD1. Trimming at V came to 2 bases and at J to 12 bases, leaving 10 bases not matched to a gene. The CDR3 has 13 amino acids. Germline V gives CDR1 MNHNS, CDR2 SASEGT. The CDR3 nucleotides read TGTGCCAGCAGTGAATCACAGGGGTTGGGTCTGTACTTC. Translating it yields CASSESQGLGLYF.